This TCR beta chain was identified in a study of control samples from healthy donors and cancer patients. Profiling relied on immunoSEQ multiplex PCR, and the TCRdb table lists in-frame clones only, not all of them. This table holds about 130,000 clones, 90% to 95% found once. V lost 3 bases to trimming and J lost 1 base, with 6 bases between them. The germline CDR1 and CDR2 sequences are SGDLS and YYNGEE. CDR3 length: 13 amino acids. The rearrangement links TRBV9 to TRBJ2-3, with D unresolved. The sample taken for sequencing was PBMCs. The sequence came from a man between 60 and 75 years old with colorectal cancer. The CDR3 DNA follows: TGTGCCAGCAGCGCCGGTGGCACAGATACGCAGTATTTT. It yields the protein CASSAGGTDTQYF. The variable domain in full, with the rest retrieved from reference TRBV9 and TRBJ2-3, is DSGVTQTPKHLITATGQRVTLRCSPRSGDLSVYWYQQSLDQGLQFLIQYYNGEERAKGNILERFSAQQFPDLHSELNLSSLELGDSALYFCASSAGGTDTQYFGPGTRLTVL.